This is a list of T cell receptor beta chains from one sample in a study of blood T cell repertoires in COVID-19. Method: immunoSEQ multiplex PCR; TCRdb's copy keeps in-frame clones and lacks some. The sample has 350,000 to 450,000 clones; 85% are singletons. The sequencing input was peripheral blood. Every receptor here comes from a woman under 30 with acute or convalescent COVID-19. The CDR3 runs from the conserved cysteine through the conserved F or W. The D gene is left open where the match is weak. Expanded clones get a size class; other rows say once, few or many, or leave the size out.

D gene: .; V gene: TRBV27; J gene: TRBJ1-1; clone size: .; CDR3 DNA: TGTGCCAGCAGTTCCATATCGACACGGGGGGCTTTCTTT; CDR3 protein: CASSSISTRGAFF
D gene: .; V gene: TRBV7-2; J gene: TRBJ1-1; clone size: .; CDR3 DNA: TGTGCCAGCAGCTTAGTGTCGCAGTATAACACTGAAGCTTTCTTT; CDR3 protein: CASSLVSQYNTEAFF
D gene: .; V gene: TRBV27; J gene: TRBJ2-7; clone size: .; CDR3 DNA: TGTGCCAGCAGTTTATCGGAGAGAGTGGGGGGGGCGGATTACGAGCAGTACTTC; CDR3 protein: CASSLSERVGGADYEQYF
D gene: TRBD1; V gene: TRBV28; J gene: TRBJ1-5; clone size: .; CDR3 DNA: TGTGCCAGCAGTTTGGACAGGTTGAATAGCAATCAGCCCCAGCATTTT; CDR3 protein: CASSLDRLNSNQPQHF
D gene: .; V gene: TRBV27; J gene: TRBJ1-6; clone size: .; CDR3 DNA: TGTGCCAGCAGTATAGGGGGTCATGATAATTCACCCCTCCACTTT; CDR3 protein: CASSIGGHDNSPLHF
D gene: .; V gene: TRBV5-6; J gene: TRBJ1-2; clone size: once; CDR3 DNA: TGTGCCAGCAGCCCCGGGGTGGTAACCTATGGCTACACCTTC; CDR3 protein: CASSPGVVTYGYTF
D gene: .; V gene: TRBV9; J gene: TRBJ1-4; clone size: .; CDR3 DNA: TGTGCCAGCAGCGTCCAGGGAACTAATGAAAAACTGTTTTTT; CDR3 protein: CASSVQGTNEKLFF
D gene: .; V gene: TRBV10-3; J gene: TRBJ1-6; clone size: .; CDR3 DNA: TGTGCCACCCAGGCCTGGAAGAGCTCCTATAATTCACCCCTCCACTTT; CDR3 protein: CATQAWKSSYNSPLHF
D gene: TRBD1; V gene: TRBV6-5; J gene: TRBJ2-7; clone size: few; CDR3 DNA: TGTGCCAGCAGTTCGACCGGGACAGTCAACTACGAGCAGTACTTC; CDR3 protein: CASSSTGTVNYEQYF
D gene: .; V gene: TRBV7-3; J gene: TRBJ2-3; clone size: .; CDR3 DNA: TGTGCCAGCAGCTTACGGGGGGCCTTCACAGATACGCAGTATTTT; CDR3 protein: CASSLRGAFTDTQYF
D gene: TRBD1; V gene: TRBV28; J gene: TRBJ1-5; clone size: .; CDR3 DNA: TGTGCCAGCAGCTGGACAGGCCCCAATCAGCCCCAGCATTTT; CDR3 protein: CASSWTGPNQPQHF
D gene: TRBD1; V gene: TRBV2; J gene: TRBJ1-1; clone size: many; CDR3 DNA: TGTGCCAGCAGTGACGACAGGGGCCTTGAAGCTTTCTTT; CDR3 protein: CASSDDRGLEAFF
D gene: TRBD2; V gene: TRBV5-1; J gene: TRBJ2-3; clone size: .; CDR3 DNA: TGCGCCAGCAGCTTGGGGACTAGCGGGGATACGCAGTATTTT; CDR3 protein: CASSLGTSGDTQYF
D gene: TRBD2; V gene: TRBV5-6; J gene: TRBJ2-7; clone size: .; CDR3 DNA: TGTGCCAGCAGCTTGGAACTAGCGGGGGGTAACGAGCAGTACTTC; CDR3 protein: CASSLELAGGNEQYF
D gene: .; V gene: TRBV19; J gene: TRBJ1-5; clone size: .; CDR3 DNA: TGTGCCAGTAGTATAGAGGACTATAGCAATCAGCCCCAGCATTTT; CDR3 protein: CASSIEDYSNQPQHF
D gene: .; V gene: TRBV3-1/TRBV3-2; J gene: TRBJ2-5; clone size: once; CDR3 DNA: TGTGCCAGCAGCCAAGTGGCCAGTCAAGAGACCCAGTACTTC; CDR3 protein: CASSQVASQETQYF
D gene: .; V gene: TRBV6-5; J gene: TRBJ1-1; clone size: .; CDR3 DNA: TGTGCCAGCACCTACGGGTCGAACACTGAAGCTTTCTTT; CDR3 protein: CASTYGSNTEAFF
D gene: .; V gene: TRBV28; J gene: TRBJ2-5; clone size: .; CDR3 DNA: TGTGCCAGCAGTTTGACTCAGGAGACCCAGTACTTC; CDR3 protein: CASSLTQETQYF
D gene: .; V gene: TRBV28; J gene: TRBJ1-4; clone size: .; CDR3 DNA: TGTGCCAGCAGTCTACGCGGGGCCGGGGGTAACGAAAAACTGTTTTTT; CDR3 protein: CASSLRGAGGNEKLFF
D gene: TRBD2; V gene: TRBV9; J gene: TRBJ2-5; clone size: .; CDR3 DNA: TGTGCCAGCAGCGTAGCGGGGGGAGAGACCCAGTACTTC; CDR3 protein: CASSVAGGETQYF
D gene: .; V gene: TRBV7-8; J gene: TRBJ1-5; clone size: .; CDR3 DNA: TGTGCCAGCAGCCTCCGGGACATAAGGGGTCAGCCCCAGCATTTT; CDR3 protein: CASSLRDIRGQPQHF
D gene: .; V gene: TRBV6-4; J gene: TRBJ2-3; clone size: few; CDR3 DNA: TGTGCCAGCAGTGACGGCGGGGGCACAGATACGCAGTATTTT; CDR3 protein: CASSDGGGTDTQYF
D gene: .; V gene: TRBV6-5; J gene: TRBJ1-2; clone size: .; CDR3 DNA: TGTGCCAGCAGTTACTCGTTCAGCTATGGCTACACCTTC; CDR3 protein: CASSYSFSYGYTF
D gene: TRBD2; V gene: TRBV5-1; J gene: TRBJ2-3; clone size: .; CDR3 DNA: TGCGCCAGCAGCTTTAGCGGGGGGGCGGGTCGTGGTACAGATACGCAGTATTTT; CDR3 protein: CASSFSGGAGRGTDTQYF
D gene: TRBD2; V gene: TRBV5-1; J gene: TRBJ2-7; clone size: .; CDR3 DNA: TGCGCCAGCAGCCTAGGGACTAGCGGATCCTACGAGCAGTACTTC; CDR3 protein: CASSLGTSGSYEQYF
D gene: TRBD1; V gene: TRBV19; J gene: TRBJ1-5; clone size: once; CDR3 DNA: TGTGCCAGTAGACAGGGGGCCGATCAGCCCCAGCATTTT; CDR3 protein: CASRQGADQPQHF
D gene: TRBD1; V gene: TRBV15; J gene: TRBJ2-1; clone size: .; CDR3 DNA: TGTGCCACCAGCAGAGGGAGACAGGGGGCGAAGTTCTTC; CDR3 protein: CATSRGRQGAKFF
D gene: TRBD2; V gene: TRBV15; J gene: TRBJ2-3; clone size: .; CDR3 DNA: TGTGCCACCAGCAGAGTTAGCGGGAGGACAGATACGCAGTATTTT; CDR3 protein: CATSRVSGRTDTQYF
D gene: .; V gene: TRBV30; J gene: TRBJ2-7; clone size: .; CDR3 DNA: TGTGCCTGGAGTGCCGGGACTGAACTTTACGAGCAGTACTTC; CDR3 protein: CAWSAGTELYEQYF
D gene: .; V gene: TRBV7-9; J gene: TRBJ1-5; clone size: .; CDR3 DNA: TGTGCCAGCAGCCCTAGAGAGGGTTATCAGCCCCAGCATTTT; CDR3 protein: CASSPREGYQPQHF
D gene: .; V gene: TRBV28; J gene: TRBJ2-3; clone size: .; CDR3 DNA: TGTGCCAGTTACTCCCCCTTAGCCGGAGCGCAGGATACGCAGTATTTT; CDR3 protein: CASYSPLAGAQDTQYF
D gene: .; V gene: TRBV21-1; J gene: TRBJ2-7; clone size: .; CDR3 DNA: TGTGCCAGCAGCAACGACTGGACAGAGGGCGAGCAGTACTTC; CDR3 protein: CASSNDWTEGEQYF
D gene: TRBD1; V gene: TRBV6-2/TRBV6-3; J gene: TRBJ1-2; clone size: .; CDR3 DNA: TGTGCCAGCAGTGCGCGACAGGGAGGCGGCTACACCTTC; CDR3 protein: CASSARQGGGYTF
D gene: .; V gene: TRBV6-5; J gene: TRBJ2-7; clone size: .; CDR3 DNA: TGTGCCAGCAGTCCCGGTCTACAGGGATCCTACGAGCAGTACTTC; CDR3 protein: CASSPGLQGSYEQYF
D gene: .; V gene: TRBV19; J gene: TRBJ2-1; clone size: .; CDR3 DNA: TGTGCCAGTAGTACCACCCCCAGCTCCTACAATGAGCAGTTCTTC; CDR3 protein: CASSTTPSSYNEQFF
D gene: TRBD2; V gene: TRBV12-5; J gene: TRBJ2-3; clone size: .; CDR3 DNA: TGTGCTAGTGGTATCTCTAGCGGTAACACAGATACGCAGTATTTT; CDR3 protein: CASGISSGNTDTQYF
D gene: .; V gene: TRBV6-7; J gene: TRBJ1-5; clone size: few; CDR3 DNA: TGTGCCAGCAGTTACTCGTTCCCGGCAGGGAGGGGCAATCAGCCCCAGCATTTT; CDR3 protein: CASSYSFPAGRGNQPQHF
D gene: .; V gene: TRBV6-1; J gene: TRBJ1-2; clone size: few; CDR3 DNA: TGTGCCAGCAGTGACCCCAGGGTTCGTGGCTACACCTTC; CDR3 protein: CASSDPRVRGYTF